The 23 T cell receptor beta chains listed next were all sequenced from one sample in a study of beta chain features in type 1 diabetes listed by TCRdb under 2018. The paper as a whole reports these results and caveats: In all four CD4+ subsets, TCRB CDR3 length was moderately but significantly shorter in type 1 diabetes patients.

Antigens for these TCRs are unknown. Receptors were amplified or captured by the immunoSEQ multiplex PCR assay. The High Capacity cDNA Reverse Transcription Kit was used to reverse transcribe all of the isolated RNA, meaning that expressed TCRB transcripts were what got sequenced. This immuneACCESS table, as held by TCRdb, lists in-frame sequences with V and J called but not all clones. Of the missing ones, under half trace to an unresolved V gene in checked studies; the others have no known cause. The table for this sample lists 250,000 to 300,000 clones; roughly an eighth of them were counted only once. The ten largest make up about 0.017% of the sample. The source material was naive CD4+ T cells from blood. The meaning of the sample's cell subset or site label: true naive CD4+ T cells. The receptors were sampled from a man aged 25 to 40 with type 1 diabetes.

V and J are TRBV4-3 and TRBJ1-1, with D hard to call. V lost 3 bases to trimming and J lost 10 bases, with 18 bases between them. CDR3 length: 14 residues. Germline loops: CDR1 LGHNA, CDR2 YSLEER. The CDR3 loop is CASSHAGNTYPAFF. The CDR3, as DNA: TGCGCCAGCAGCCACGCCGGGAATACATATCCAGCTTTCTTT.

The CDR3 coding sequence is TGTGCCAGCGGGGAGAGACAGGGCCATCAGCCCCAGCATTTT. Amino acid sequence: CASGERQGHQPQHF. The V call is TRBV2, the J call TRBJ1-5, with 7 bases lining up with TRBD1. CDR1 SNHLY and CDR2 FYNNEI come from the germline V gene. V was pared by 8 bases and J by 5 bases, with 9 bases of the junction left unmatched. The CDR3 covers 14 residues.

The J gene is TRBJ1-2, the V gene TRBV6-4; D is ambiguous. The CDR3 consists of 14 residues. CDR1 is MRHNA and CDR2 is SNTAGT in the germline V gene. The V end was cut by 5 bases, the J end by 4 bases, with 14 bases between. The DNA of the CDR3 is TGTGCCAGCAGTCCCTCACTGGGCCCCTATGGCTACACCTTC. Translated: CASSPSLGPYGYTF.

Only a few counts were recorded for this clone. The chain employs TRBV7-2 and TRBJ2-3; D unclear. Trimming took off 9 bases at V and 0 bases at J, with 10 bases between the two ends. Germline V gene lookup returns CDR1 SGHTA and CDR2 FQGNSA. The CDR3 spans 13 residues. Written as DNA, the CDR3 is TGTGCCAGAAGAGAAGCTAGCACAGATACGCAGTATTTT. This sequence encodes CARREASTDTQYF.

This clone was recorded a few times. The gene calls are TRBV7-9 and TRBJ1-2; weak D call: TRBD1 (6 bases). V was trimmed by 5 bases and J by 1 base, leaving 23 bases between them. Looked up from germline, CDR1 is SEHNR and CDR2 is FQNEAQ (reference sequence). The CDR3 length is 18 residues. The CDR3 reads CASSPAGGLPRHNYGYTF. CDR3 coding DNA: TGTGCCAGCAGCCCAGCGGGGGGCCTACCCCGACATAACTATGGCTACACCTTC.

The CDR3 protein is CSVAGQRNEKLFF. CDR3 DNA sequence: TGCAGCGTTGCGGGACAGAGGAATGAAAAACTGTTTTTT. The chain carries TRBV29-1 and TRBJ1-4, with TRBD1 identical over 7 bases. V was pared by 4 bases and J by 5 bases, with 4 bases of the junction left unmatched. The CDR3 covers 13 residues. The germline gives CDR1 SQVTM, CDR2 ANQGSEA.

The V and J genes are TRBV6-5 and TRBJ2-7; TRBD2 agrees at 7 bases. Germline V gene lookup returns CDR1 MNHEY and CDR2 SVGAGI. CDR3 size: 15 residues. J was trimmed by 2 bases and V by 0 bases; bases with no gene match: 4. The CDR3 protein is CASSYSPSGPYEQYF. CDR3 coding DNA: TGTGCCAGCAGTTACTCGCCTAGCGGACCCTACGAGCAGTACTTC.

The chain has TRBV25-1 and TRBJ2-2, with 8 bases identical to TRBD2. In germline, CDR1 is MGHDK, CDR2 SYGVNS. The CDR3 sequence is 18 residues long. The V segment lost 3 bases and the J segment 4 bases; nucleotides outside the gene matches: 13. The chain's CDR3 is CASSDGWWAGGITGELFF. The CDR3 bases are TGTGCCAGCAGTGATGGGTGGTGGGCGGGAGGAATCACCGGGGAGCTGTTTTTT.

Note on this clone: The identical CDR3 is also encoded by other nucleotide sequences in the sample. This rearrangement joins TRBV28 to TRBJ2-1; 7 nucleotides align to TRBD2. The length of the CDR3 is 12 residues. With 3 bases clipped from V and 10 bases from J, the junction kept 3 bases outside the gene matches. CDR1 and CDR2 (germline): MDHEN, SYDVKM. The CDR3 is CASSFGGREQFF. In nucleotides, the CDR3 is TGTGCCAGCAGTTTCGGGGGGAGGGAGCAGTTCTTC.

CDR3 protein: CASSVGTSGLGVNEQFF. CDR3 in DNA: TGTGCCAGCAGCGTCGGGACTAGCGGCCTGGGGGTTAATGAGCAGTTCTTC. The chain couples TRBV13 to TRBJ2-1; 11 nucleotides align to TRBD2. The J segment lost 7 bases and the V segment lost 5 bases, leaving 13 bases of the junction unmatched. The CDR3 has 17 residues. Germline V lookup: CDR1 PRHDT, CDR2 FYEKMQ (reference sequence). Full variable domain (outside the CDR3, taken from reference TRBV13 and TRBJ2-1): AAGVIQSPRHLIKEKRETATLKCYPIPRHDTVYWYQQGPGQDPQFLISFYEKMQSDKGSIPDRFSAQQFSDYHSELNMSSLELGDSALYFCASSVGTSGLGVNEQFFGPGTRLTVL.

This clone was picked up a small number of times. The rearrangement links TRBV5-6 to TRBJ2-4; the match to TRBD2 covers 13 bases. The germline CDR1 and CDR2 sequences are SGHDT and YYEEEE. CDR3 size: 14 residues. V dropped 4 bases and J dropped 8; count of bases not matched to a gene: 3. CDR3 in DNA: TGTGCCAGCAGCCCGGGACTAGCGGGATACATTCAGTACTTC. This translates into CASSPGLAGYIQYF.

This clone occurred a few times. This chain connects TRBV13 to TRBJ2-5; 8 nucleotides align to TRBD1. J lost 7 bases, V lost 1 base, and 5 bases had no gene match. Looked up from germline, CDR1 is PRHDT and CDR2 is FYEKMQ (reference sequence). The CDR3 has 14 residues. Here the CDR3 reads CASSLAGGGGTQYF. For the CDR3, the DNA is TGTGCCAGCAGCTTAGCAGGGGGCGGAGGGACCCAGTACTTC.

This chain joins TRBV7-9 and TRBJ2-2; possible D gene TRBD1, 6 bases. The CDR3 contains 15 residues. V lost 5 bases and J 3 bases, leaving 13 bases between the germline ends. CDR1 and CDR2 (germline): SEHNR, FQNEAQ (reference sequence). The chain's CDR3 is CASSHTGRDTGELFF. The CDR3 bases are TGTGCCAGCAGCCATACAGGGAGAGACACCGGGGAGCTGTTTTTT.

This sequence joins TRBV10-3 and TRBJ2-7; D perhaps matches TRBD2 (5 bases). Germline V gene data show CDR1 as ENHRY and CDR2 as SYGVKD. This CDR3 has 14 amino acids. The V end was cut by 0 bases, the J end by 4 bases, with 10 bases between. CDR3 DNA: TGTGCCATCAGTGAGTCAAACGGGAAATACGAGCAGTACTTC. Its translation: CAISESNGKYEQYF.

This clone showed up just a few times. The chain couples TRBV7-9 to TRBJ2-7; D gene uncertain. Germline values: CDR1 SEHNR, CDR2 FQNEAQ (reference sequence). V dropped 1 base and J dropped 2 bases, with 3 bases sitting between them. The CDR3 is made up of 12 amino acids. CDR3: CASSLDTYEQYF. The CDR3 DNA reads TGTGCCAGCAGCTTAGATACCTACGAGCAGTACTTC.

The chain is built from TRBV19 and TRBJ1-1; D might be TRBD1 (6 bases). The germline V and J ends were trimmed by 3 bases and 0 bases, with 17 bases remaining between them. CDR1 is LNHDA and CDR2 is SQIVND in the germline V gene (reference sequence). The CDR3 runs 17 residues. The CDR3 DNA sequence: TGTGCCAGTAGTATTCGACAGGATAGAACGTTGAACACTGAAGCTTTCTTT. Translating gives CASSIRQDRTLNTEAFF.

This clone occurred a few times. The chain carries TRBV13 and TRBJ2-3; D possibly corresponds to TRBD1 (5 bases). The germline V gene has CDR1 PRHDT and CDR2 FYEKMQ (reference sequence). The CDR3 runs 16 residues. V was cut by 0 bases and J by 1 base, with 11 bases left in between. The CDR3 region is CASSLGGPRRTDTQYF. DNA of the CDR3: TGTGCCAGCAGCTTAGGGGGGCCACGTCGCACAGATACGCAGTATTTT.

This clone was counted only a few times. This chain connects TRBV2 to TRBJ1-5, with 11 bases matching TRBD1. J was trimmed by 7 bases and V by 4 bases; bases with no gene match: 12. CDR3 length: 17 residues. Germline CDR1 reads SNHLY; CDR2 reads FYNNEI. The CDR3 here is CASSVSIGQGAQQPQHF. CDR3 in DNA: TGTGCCAGCAGTGTTAGTATCGGACAGGGGGCACAGCAGCCCCAGCATTTT.

The chain combines TRBV28 with TRBJ2-7, with 8 bases aligning to TRBD2. The J segment lost 3 bases and the V segment lost 7 bases, leaving 11 bases of the junction unmatched. The germline V gene encodes CDR1 MDHEN and CDR2 SYDVKM. The length of the CDR3 is 15 residues. The CDR3 protein is CASTQRGGQDYEQYF. The CDR3 DNA reads as TGTGCCAGCACTCAACGGGGGGGGCAAGACTACGAGCAGTACTTC. Complete variable domain (other parts from reference TRBV28 and TRBJ2-7): DVKVTQSSRYLVKRTGEKVFLECVQDMDHENMFWYRQDPGLGLRLIYFSYDVKMKEKGDIPEGYSVSREKKERFSLILESASTNQTSMYLCASTQRGGQDYEQYFGPGTRLTVT.

This clone showed up just a few times. Here the CDR3 reads CASSLGQDLRDTQYF. The CDR3 DNA reads as TGTGCCAGCAGCTTAGGCCAGGACTTACGTGATACGCAGTATTTT. V usage is TRBV7-2 and J usage is TRBJ2-3; tentative D call: TRBD2 (5 bases). The CDR3 sequence is 15 residues long. Trimming removed 1 base at V and 6 bases at J, with 14 bases between. Germline V lookup: CDR1 SGHTA, CDR2 FQGNSA.

There are a few counts of this clone. The chain links TRBV2 to TRBJ1-2; possibly TRBD1 for D (6 bases). This CDR3 is 12 amino acids long. Germline lookup yields CDR1 SNHLY and CDR2 FYNNEI. V lost 7 bases, J lost 4 bases, and 10 bases lay in between. The CDR3 DNA follows: TGTGCCAGCACTACAGGGTCCTATGGCTACACCTTC. This encodes CASTTGSYGYTF.

This sequence joins TRBV4-2 and TRBJ2-2; D gene unclear. V was trimmed by 0 bases and J by 5 bases, leaving 7 bases between them. Germline values: CDR1 LGHNA, CDR2 YNFKEQ. The CDR3 has 14 amino acids. The CDR3 protein is CASSQDPSTGELFF. CDR3 DNA: TGTGCCAGCAGCCAAGATCCCTCGACCGGGGAGCTGTTTTTT.

The rearrangement links TRBV7-2 to TRBJ1-5; D gene uncertain. CDR1 SGHTA and CDR2 FQGNSA come from the germline V gene. Trimming removed 5 bases at V and 7 bases at J, with 15 bases between. The CDR3 loop spans 14 amino acids. CDR3 region: CASSVVHGEQPQHF. The CDR3 bases are TGTGCCAGCAGCGTAGTCCACGGGGAACAGCCCCAGCATTTT.